Presented here are 29 T cell receptor beta chains from one specimen sequenced in a study of breast tumors, draining lymph nodes, adjacent tissues. Each CDR3 protein is one row after TCRdb ran MiXCR on the multiplex PCR reads. This table has around 250,000 distinct CDR3 sequences, roughly a third appearing once. Axillary draining lymph nodes of breast cancer patients supplied the node samples. Material for sequencing was axillary lymph node tissue. The receptors were gathered from a female donor with breast cancer. Some clones in this sample may be carry-over from other donors' samples.

Comments on this clonotype: Possible read error: a much larger clone is one base away. The chain recombines TRBV14 with TRBJ2-2; 8 bases fit TRBD2. The CDR3 covers 14 residues. Germline lookup yields CDR1 SGHDN and CDR2 FVKESK. CDR3 in DNA: TGTGCCAGCGCGCGGGGACTAGAGGCCGGGGAGCCGTTTTTT. It is translated as CASARGLEAGEPFF.

This clonotype was seen repeatedly, ten times or more. The chain recombines TRBV4-3 with TRBJ1-2, with a tentative D call TRBD1 (6 bases). From germline, CDR1 is LGHNA and CDR2 YSLEER. The CDR3 length is 15 residues. V lost 2 bases and J lost 6, with 16 bases in between. The CDR3 is CASSQSVRGYDGYTF. The CDR3 bases are TGCGCCAGCAGCCAATCGGTCAGGGGTTATGATGGCTACACCTTC.

This clonotype has a count of ten or more. The gene calls are TRBV7-2 and TRBJ2-5, with D possibly being TRBD1 (5 bases). Germline-derived CDR1 and CDR2 are SGHTA and FQGNSA. Between the trimmed V and J ends, which lost 5 bases and 5 bases, there was a span of 9 bases. This CDR3 is 12 amino acids long. CDR3 sequence: CASSGRVETQYF. CDR3 DNA sequence: TGTGCCAGCAGCGGCAGGGTGGAGACCCAGTACTTC. The whole variable domain, remainder taken from reference TRBV7-2 and TRBJ2-5, is GAGVSQSPSNKVTEKGKDVELRCDPISGHTALYWYRQSLGQGLEFLIYFQGNSAPDKSGLPSDRFSAERTGGSVSTLTIQRTQQEDSAVYLCASSGRVETQYFGPGTRLLVL.

Notes on this clonotype: At one end, the junction sequence differs from germline, possibly due to a read error. CDR3 bases: TGTGCCAGCAGCTCAGTAAGGACAGCGACTAACTATGGCTACACCTTT. This encodes CASSSVRTATNYGYTF. The chain joins TRBV7-9 to TRBJ1-2, with a weak D call TRBD1 (6 bases). The CDR3 sequence is 16 residues long. Germline CDR1 is SEHNR and CDR2 is FQNEAQ (reference sequence).

With respect to this clonotype: The junction does not match germline at one end; this may be a read error. The genes are TRBV19 and TRBJ2-2; D remains unclear. Germline CDR1 LNHDA, CDR2 SQIVND (reference sequence). The CDR3 consists of 13 residues. CDR3 in amino acids: CASSIQSTRELFF. CDR3 DNA sequence: TGTGCGAGTAGTATCCAATCCACCAGGGAGCTGTTTTTT.

The gene calls are TRBV4-1 and TRBJ2-1; D may be TRBD1 or TRBD2 (5 bases each). The germline V gene encodes CDR1 MGHRA and CDR2 YSYEKL. The CDR3 length is 16 residues. Trimming left V 0 bases short and J 0 bases short, with 9 bases between. The CDR3 here is CASSQDGGSSYNEQFF. As DNA, the CDR3 is TGCGCCAGCAGCCAAGATGGGGGATCCTCCTACAATGAGCAGTTCTTC.

This clonotype was seen repeatedly, ten times or more. The V and J genes are TRBV7-8 and TRBJ2-1; TRBD2 aligns across 12 bases. The CDR3 spans 17 residues. V trimming: 3 bases; J trimming: 8 bases; junction bases outside the gene matches: 11. The germline gives CDR1 SGHVS, CDR2 FQNEAQ. The CDR3 bases are TGTGCCAGCAGCTTCCCCCCGCTAGCGGGGGGGCGGGATGAGCAGTTCTTC. Translated, it gives CASSFPPLAGGRDEQFF.

On this clonotype itself: Given the absence of the conserved phenylalanine or tryptophan at the CDR3 end, a read error is likely. Because the CDR3's place on the DNA is in doubt, the DNA is left out and the CDR3 is given as listed by TCRdb. The chain uses TRBV2 and TRBJ2-5; TRBD2 is taken as the D call from the table, unchecked against the DNA. Germline V gene data show CDR1 as SNHLY and CDR2 as FYNNEI. The CDR3 spans 18 residues, counting both ends. The CDR3 protein is CARAPGTSRALGPTSCLS.

This clonotype was recorded many times. The chain links TRBV20-1 to TRBJ2-1; the D gene is possibly TRBD1 (6 bases). This CDR3 is built from 14 residues. Trimming removed 0 bases at V and 0 bases at J, with 6 bases between. Germline-derived CDR1 and CDR2 are DFQATT and SNEGSKA (reference sequence). DNA of the CDR3: TGCAGTGCTAGAGACAGGGGCTCCTACAATGAGCAGTTCTTC. Protein sequence: CSARDRGSYNEQFF.

The V call is TRBV20-1, the J call TRBJ2-5; 9 positions match TRBD1. CDR1 and CDR2 from the germline V gene are DFQATT and SNEGSKA (reference sequence). The CDR3 is made up of 15 amino acids. Unmatched junction bases numbered 13, after V lost 6 bases and J lost 5 bases. The CDR3 nucleotides read TGCAGTGCCCTAGATGGGACAGGGACGGGGGAGACCCAGTACTTC. Translating it yields CSALDGTGTGETQYF.

This clonotype is a singleton in its sample. The chain employs TRBV6-1 and TRBJ1-5; 8 bases map to TRBD1. Germline CDR1 and CDR2: MNHNS and SASEGT. This CDR3 is 16 amino acids long. V gave up 3 bases and J gave up 4 bases; unmatched junction bases: 8. The CDR3 nucleotides are TGTGCCAGCAGTGATCCCGACAGGGGACCTAATCAGCCCCAGCATTTT. Protein sequence: CASSDPDRGPNQPQHF.

This clonotype was picked up many times. This chain connects TRBV20-1 to TRBJ1-5; D gene unclear. The CDR3 covers 14 residues. V was shortened by 0 bases and J by 6 bases, with 12 bases between the two germline ends. The germline V gene has CDR1 DFQATT and CDR2 SNEGSKA (reference sequence). The CDR3 reads CSARDSRGSQPQHF. The CDR3, as DNA: TGCAGTGCTAGAGATTCCCGAGGCTCTCAGCCCCAGCATTTT.

A word on this clonotype: Without the conserved terminal phenylalanine or tryptophan, this CDR3 likely stems from a read error. No DNA is shown, since the ends of the CDR3 on it are uncertain; the CDR3 is the one TCRdb lists. This CDR3 reads CASSGTGVPRTGERMS. This sequence joins TRBV2 and TRBJ2-2. Termini included, the CDR3 measures 16 amino acids. CDR1 and CDR2 from the germline V gene are SNHLY and FYNNEI.

The chain recombines TRBV11-2 with TRBJ1-6; 8 nucleotides line up with TRBD1. V lost 5 bases and J lost 9; bases outside the gene matches: 9. The CDR3 totals 15 residues. Germline values: CDR1 SGHAT, CDR2 FQNNGV. CDR3: CASSPIDRGGSPLHF. Here the CDR3 DNA reads TGTGCCAGCAGCCCGATTGACAGGGGCGGTTCACCCCTCCACTTT.

This clonotype was recorded many times. The gene calls are TRBV6-5 and TRBJ1-5; D gene ambiguous. Germline V gene lookup returns CDR1 MNHEY and CDR2 SVGAGI. This CDR3 comprises 13 residues. The V end lost 6 bases, the J end lost 2 bases, and 8 bases lay between the germline ends. The CDR3 DNA follows: TGTGCCAGCAGGGCGACGGGCAATCAGCCCCAGCATTTT. It encodes CASRATGNQPQHF.

This clonotype was seen many times. This chain uses TRBV4-3 with TRBJ1-4; 7 nucleotides match TRBD1. Germline V gives CDR1 LGHNA, CDR2 YSLEER. This CDR3 region has 15 residues. V shed 0 bases and J 7 bases; nucleotides not matched to a gene: 5. Here the CDR3 DNA reads TGCGCCAGCAGCCAAGATCGAGGGGGCTCTGAAAAACTGTTTTTT. The encoded protein is CASSQDRGGSEKLFF.

As for this clonotype: One end of the junction is discordant with germline, which a read error may explain. The chain is built from TRBV19 and TRBJ1-1; tentative D call: TRBD1 (6 bases). Germline values: CDR1 LNHDA, CDR2 SQIVND (reference sequence). The CDR3 is made up of 15 amino acids. The CDR3 DNA reads TGTGCCAGTGGTATTACAGGGAGGTTGAACACTGAAGCTTTCTTT. It yields the protein CASGITGRLNTEAFF.

This clonotype was recorded at least ten times. This chain uses TRBV2 with TRBJ2-3; tentatively, D is TRBD1 or TRBD2 (6 bases each). V lost 9 bases to trimming and J lost 10 bases, with 23 bases between them. The CDR3 runs 14 residues. Germline V CDR1 and CDR2: SNHLY, FYNNEI. DNA of the CDR3: TGTGCCAGTAACACGGTCGGGGGCAATGGTGCGCAGTATTTT. Its translation: CASNTVGGNGAQYF.

This clonotype was counted only a few times. This may come from a read error, since a much larger clone is one base off. This chain links TRBV20-1 with TRBJ2-1, with D possibly being TRBD2 (5 bases). CDR3 length: 13 amino acids. The germline CDR1 and CDR2 sequences are DFQATT and SNEGSKA (reference sequence). The CDR3 coding sequence is TGCAGTGCTAGATCCCCCACTAGGAATGCGCAGTTCTTC. Protein product: CSARSPTRNAQFF.

The chain employs TRBV28 and TRBJ2-7; 11 bases are shared with TRBD1. The V gene end was trimmed by 6 bases and the J gene end by 6 bases; junction bases not matched to a gene: 10. The CDR3 extends over 15 amino acids. Germline assignment: CDR1 MDHEN and CDR2 SYDVKM. This CDR3 is CASRGRGTGGFEQYF. DNA of the CDR3: TGTGCCAGCAGGGGGCGGGGGACAGGGGGTTTCGAGCAGTACTTC.

The chain combines TRBV7-3 with TRBJ1-1, with D perhaps matching TRBD1 (5 bases). Germline loops: CDR1 SGHTA, CDR2 FQGTGA. Deletions cut 3 bases from V and 0 bases from J, with 8 bases between. There are 14 residues in the CDR3. The CDR3 DNA reads as TGTGCCAGCAGCTTGGCCAGGGTGAACACTGAAGCTTTCTTT. Protein sequence: CASSLARVNTEAFF.

This clonotype occurred once. The rearrangement links TRBV5-1 to TRBJ1-4, with 7 bases aligning to TRBD1. V lost 0 bases, J lost 8 bases, and 4 bases stayed unmatched. This CDR3 is 14 amino acids long. From germline, CDR1 is SGHRS and CDR2 YFSETQ. The CDR3 DNA follows: TGCGCCAGCAGCTTGGCACCAGGGGGAGAAAAACTGTTTTTT. Its protein is CASSLAPGGEKLFF.

The chain employs TRBV7-2 and TRBJ2-5; D is tentatively TRBD1 or TRBD2 (6 bases each). Germline CDR1 is SGHTA and CDR2 is FQGNSA. CDR3 length: 13 residues. V shed 3 bases and J shed 9 bases, with 14 bases lying between them. The CDR3 nucleotides are TGTGCCAGCAGCTTGGGGGGCAATCAGCCCCAGTACTTC. It specifies CASSLGGNQPQYF.

V gene TRBV29-1 combines with J gene TRBJ1-1; the match to TRBD1 covers 7 bases. Germline V gene data show CDR1 as SQVTM and CDR2 as ANQGSEA. Losses at the gene ends were 7 bases for V and 0 bases for J; bases not matched to a gene: 11. This CDR3 spans 15 amino acids. The CDR3 loop is CSAVAGQLMNTEAFF. In nucleotides, the CDR3 is TGCAGCGCTGTTGCGGGACAGCTTATGAACACTGAAGCTTTCTTT.

This clonotype was observed a handful of times. The conserved final phenylalanine or tryptophan is absent from the CDR3, which likely points to a read error. This chain joins TRBV9 and TRBJ2-7, with 8 bases identical to TRBD1. The ends lost 4 bases at V and 3 bases at J; junction bases unmatched: 3. Looked up from germline, CDR1 is SGDLS and CDR2 is YYNGEE. This CDR3 contains 13 residues. This CDR3 reads CASSFGQGYEQYS. CDR3 in DNA: TGTGCCAGCAGCTTCGGACAGGGCTACGAGCAGTACTCC.

A remark on this clonotype: Its ends do not fully match the called genes, so a read error is possible. The chain joins TRBV7-9 to TRBJ2-6; 11 bases agree with TRBD2. The CDR3 runs to 15 residues. Per germline, CDR1 SEHNR and CDR2 FQNEAQ (reference sequence). The CDR3 DNA follows: TGTGCCAGCAGCCCGAAGACTAGCGGGGCCAACGTCCTGCCTTTC. This encodes CASSPKTSGANVLPF.

Points on this clonotype: One base away lies a much larger clone, so this may be a sequencing read error. Because it lacks the conserved phenylalanine or tryptophan at the end, this CDR3 is likely a read error. The DNA is left out, because the CDR3 cannot be placed on it with certainty; the CDR3 is given as TCRdb lists it. Here the CDR3 reads CASNTGGTEYS. The chain combines TRBV30 with TRBJ2-7; the table gives TRBD1 as D, unverified against the DNA. Germline V lookup: CDR1 GTSNPN, CDR2 SVGIG (reference sequence). Termini included, the CDR3 measures 11 amino acids.

This clonotype was seen a handful of times. The V and J genes are TRBV18 and TRBJ1-2, with D uncertain. This CDR3 contains 13 residues. Germline V lookup: CDR1 KGHSH, CDR2 LQKENI. The ends were cut back, 2 bases at V and 2 bases at J, with 6 bases in the middle. CDR3: CASSPSLNYGYTF. CDR3 DNA: TGTGCCAGCTCACCAAGCCTCAACTATGGCTACACCTTC.

In its sample, this clonotype was seen once. J is TRBJ2-3 and V is TRBV7-2, with 10 bases aligning to TRBD1. CDR3 length: 16 amino acids. From germline, CDR1 is SGHTA and CDR2 FQGNSA. The V gene end was trimmed by 4 bases and the J gene end by 2 bases; junction bases not matched to a gene: 6. The CDR3 DNA reads TGTGCCAGCAGCTCCCCGGGACAGGGGAACACAGATACGCAGTATTTT. Translation: CASSSPGQGNTDTQYF.